The entry that follows covers one T cell receptor beta chain sequence. Its antigen is currently unknown. The source of the sample is a study of shared clonotypes between healthy human individuals. Study overall: Those who served as donors were a couple of women and three men between the ages of 18 and 49. Points from the study as a whole: Apart from blood, nothing was sampled; tissue repertoires likely differ.

When samples were unsorted, 70 million to 95 million PBMCs were used for genomic DNA. Each subset's genomic DNA was split evenly across several immunoSEQ plates. Repertoires were generated with immunoSEQ multiplex PCR, while TCRdb's copy carries only in-frame clones and drops some. The data show about 520,000 clones, approximately 80% seen once. V gave up 5 bases and J gave up 4 bases, with 15 bases separating them. This CDR3 region has 14 residues. Germline V gene lookup returns CDR1 MNHEY and CDR2 SVGAGI. The chain couples TRBV6-5 to TRBJ2-7; a weak D match, TRBD1 (6 bases). The sequence was obtained from a middle-aged woman in good health. Some clones in this sample may be carry-over from other donors' samples. Sequencing input: PBMCs. The CDR3 DNA reads as TGTGCCAGCAGTAGGGCAGGGGACGGGTACGAGCAGTACTTC. This codes for CASSRAGDGYEQYF.